This T cell receptor beta chain was identified during a study of CD8 T cells in ankylosing spondylitis. Turning to this clonotype: Its antigen is undetermined.

J gave up 3 bases and V 1 base, and 13 bases lay outside the gene matches. Germline lookup yields CDR1 SGHKS and CDR2 YYEKEE (reference sequence). The CDR3 is 18 amino acids. The study, taken as a whole, reports: Eight highly homologous variants formed a TCR beta motif that appeared characteristic of ankylosing spondylitis blood.

Quantitative molecular-barcoded 5'-RACE generated the TCR beta libraries. TCRdb independently ran MiXCR on the 5' RACE reads; one entry per CDR3 protein. Of hundreds of thousands of distinct CDR3 sequences in the sample, 12% are singletons; the top ten hold 0.51%. The sequencing input was blood, either unsorted or a sorted T cell fraction (not recorded which). This TCR was recovered from a male donor with ankylosing spondylitis. The V and J genes are TRBV5-5 and TRBJ2-7; 10 bases line up with TRBD2. CDR3 amino acids: CASSLSSVRQREGYEQYF. In nucleotides, the CDR3 is TGTGCCAGCAGCTTGAGCTCGGTGAGACAGCGGGAGGGCTACGAGCAGTACTTC.